This TCR beta chain was documented in a study of cytomegalovirus exposure and HLA in healthy donors. Overall study results and limits: Some TCR beta chains (around 180 of them) were listed as cytomegalovirus-associated.

Turning to this clone: The target antigen is unknown.

Germline lookup yields CDR1 MDHEN and CDR2 SYDVKM. The V and J ends lost 8 bases and 3 bases respectively, with 15 bases between them. This CDR3 has 14 residues. Method: immunoSEQ multiplex PCR; TCRdb's copy keeps in-frame clones and lacks some. Among some 110,000 clones listed, around nine tenths were seen once. The sequence was obtained from a man between 18 and 35 years old in good health and CMV-seropositive. The chain combines TRBV28 with TRBJ2-3; D might be TRBD1 (7 bases). The source material was PBMCs. The CDR3 coding sequence is TGTGCCAGCGGGAGGCAGGGGGGAACAGATACGCAGTATTTT. Translating gives CASGRQGGTDTQYF.